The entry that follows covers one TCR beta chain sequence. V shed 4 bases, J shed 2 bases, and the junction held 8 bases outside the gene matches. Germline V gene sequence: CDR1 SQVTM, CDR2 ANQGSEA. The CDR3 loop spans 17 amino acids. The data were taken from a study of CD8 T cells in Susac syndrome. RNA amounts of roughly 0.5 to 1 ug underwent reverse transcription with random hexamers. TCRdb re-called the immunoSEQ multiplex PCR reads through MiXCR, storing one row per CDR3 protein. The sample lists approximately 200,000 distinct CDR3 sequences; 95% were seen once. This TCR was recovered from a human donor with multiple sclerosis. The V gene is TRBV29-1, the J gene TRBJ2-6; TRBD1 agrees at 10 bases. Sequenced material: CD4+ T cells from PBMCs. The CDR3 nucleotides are TGCAGCGTTGCCAGGGGGACAGGGGCTCCTGGGGCCAACGTCCTGACTTTC. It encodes CSVARGTGAPGANVLTF.